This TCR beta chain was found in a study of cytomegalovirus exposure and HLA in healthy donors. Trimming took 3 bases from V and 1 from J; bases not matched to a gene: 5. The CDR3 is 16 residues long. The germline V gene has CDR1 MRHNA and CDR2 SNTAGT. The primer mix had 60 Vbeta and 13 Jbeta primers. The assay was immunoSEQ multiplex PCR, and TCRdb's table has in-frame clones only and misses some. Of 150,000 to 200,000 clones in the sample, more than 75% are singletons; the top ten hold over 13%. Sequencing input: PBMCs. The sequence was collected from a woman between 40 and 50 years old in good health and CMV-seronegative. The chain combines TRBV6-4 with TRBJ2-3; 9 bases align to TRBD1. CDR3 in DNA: TGTGCCAGCAGTGAACAGGGGGCGCAAGGCACAGATACGCAGTATTTT. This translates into CASSEQGAQGTDTQYF.